This T cell receptor beta chain appears in the sequencing data of a study of cytomegalovirus exposure and HLA in healthy donors. Study background: Assignment to the Caucasian-associated ancestry cluster applied to approximately 79% of the approximately 400 genotyped donors. Notes on the study in general: By a later analysis, the bulk of CMV-associated TCR beta chains appeared HLA-restricted. Later genetic work tied a missense DCLRE1C variant to beta-chain V and J trimming.

As concerns this clone: Its antigen remains unidentified.

Use of 60 Vbeta and 13 Jbeta primers characterized the PCR. Using immunoSEQ multiplex PCR, the repertoire was profiled, and TCRdb retains in-frame clones only, with some absent. The table records under 200,000 clones, approximately 80% of them present only once. As for the donors, each was a healthy bone marrow donor. There are 14 residues in the CDR3. The germline CDR1 and CDR2 sequences are GTSNPN and SVGIG (reference sequence). Trimming took 0 bases from V and 3 from J, leaving 11 bases between them. This receptor was taken from a man under 40 in good health and CMV-seropositive. The rearrangement joins TRBV30 to TRBJ1-1; the D is unclear. Sequenced: PBMCs. CDR3 sequence reads: CAWSVTRGYTEAFF. CDR3 DNA: TGTGCCTGGAGTGTGACGCGAGGGTACACTGAAGCTTTCTTT.